What follows are 18 T cell receptor beta chains derived from one specimen sequenced in a study of blood T cell repertoires in COVID-19. Sequencing was performed with immunoSEQ multiplex PCR; in TCRdb, only in-frame clones are kept and a portion is missing. The sample shows more than 45,000 clones, about 88% of them seen only once. The sequencing input was peripheral blood. These receptor sequences come from a human donor with active COVID-19. The donor label of this sample is uncertain.

The chain couples TRBV5-8 to TRBJ1-2; the D is unclear. CDR3 length: 12 amino acids. The germline V and J ends were trimmed by 2 bases and 4 bases, with 6 bases remaining between them. In germline, CDR1 is SGHTS, CDR2 YDEGEE. DNA of the CDR3: TGTGCCAGCAGCTTTCGTAGCTATGGCTACACCTTC. This codes for CASSFRSYGYTF.

The chain recombines TRBV27 with TRBJ2-5; D unclear. V was pared by 6 bases and J by 5 bases, with 16 bases between. The CDR3 is 14 residues long. The V gene's germline CDR1 is MNHEY and CDR2 SMNVEV (reference sequence). The CDR3 sequence is CASRLPWPWETQYF. The CDR3 DNA reads TGTGCCAGCAGGTTACCTTGGCCGTGGGAGACCCAGTACTTC.

The CDR3 DNA follows: TGTGCCAGCAGTGGGTCTTCGGGCGAGCAGTACTTC. This translates into CASSGSSGEQYF. The chain couples TRBV12-3 or TRBV12-4 to TRBJ2-7; D remains unclear. The CDR3 spans 12 residues. V lost 5 bases to trimming and J lost 6 bases, with 11 bases between them.

The genes are TRBV7-3 and TRBJ1-2; no clear D gene. CDR1 and CDR2 from the germline V gene are SGHTA and FQGTGA. Trimming shortened V by 6 bases and J by 1 base, and 9 bases separated the two germline ends. The CDR3 has 13 amino acids. The CDR3 nucleotides read TGTGCCAGCAGTCCCGACAATAACTATGGCTACACCTTC. It is translated as CASSPDNNYGYTF.

The rearrangement joins TRBV6-2 or TRBV6-3 to TRBJ1-2; D gene uncertain. This CDR3 contains 14 residues. Germline V gives CDR1 MNHEY, CDR2 SVGEGT. The V end was cut by 6 bases, the J end by 1 base, with 12 bases between. The CDR3 here is CASSAFGSNYGYTF. The CDR3, as DNA: TGTGCCAGCAGCGCCTTTGGCAGTAACTATGGCTACACCTTC.

The chain combines TRBV19 with TRBJ1-1; D gene unclear. The CDR3 runs to 15 residues. The germline gives CDR1 LNHDA, CDR2 SQIVND (reference sequence). V was pared by 2 bases and J by 0 bases, with 10 bases between. The CDR3 loop reads CASSIFGQMNTEAFF. The CDR3 DNA is TGTGCCAGTAGTATATTTGGTCAGATGAACACTGAAGCTTTCTTT.

This rearrangement joins TRBV2 to TRBJ2-3, with unresolved D. Germline CDR1 reads SNHLY; CDR2 reads FYNNEI. V was trimmed by 7 bases and J by 7 bases, leaving 18 bases between them. The CDR3 spans 14 residues. CDR3 bases: TGTGCCAGCAACGAGCGCTTTATTCGAAATACGCAGTATTTT. Translating gives CASNERFIRNTQYF.

The chain has TRBV4-3 and TRBJ1-6; D not certain. Germline-derived CDR1 and CDR2 are LGHNA and YSLEER. Deletions cut 5 bases from V and 9 bases from J, with 11 bases between. This CDR3 region has 13 residues. As DNA, the CDR3 is TGCGCCAGCAGCATCGGGGAGAGTTCACCCCTCCACTTT. This gives the protein CASSIGESSPLHF.

This chain joins TRBV7-9 and TRBJ1-2, with TRBD1 matching over 9 bases. V was pared by 5 bases and J by 8 bases, with 3 bases of the junction left unmatched. Germline CDR1 reads SEHNR; CDR2 reads FQNEAQ (reference sequence). The CDR3 totals 12 residues. The CDR3 DNA reads TGTGCCAGCAGCCTCACAGGGGGCGGCTACACCTTC. It codes for CASSLTGGGYTF.

The chain couples TRBV13 to TRBJ2-3; 7 bases match TRBD1. The CDR3 has 13 residues. V lost 3 bases, J lost 6 bases, and 3 bases stayed unmatched. In germline, CDR1 is PRHDT, CDR2 FYEKMQ (reference sequence). The DNA for the CDR3 is TGTGCCAGCAGCTTGACAGGGTCGGATACGCAGTATTTT. Translating it yields CASSLTGSDTQYF.

The rearrangement joins TRBV4-3 to TRBJ2-2; TRBD2 matches 13 bases. CDR1 and CDR2 (germline): LGHNA, YSLEER. The CDR3 contains 19 residues. With 1 base clipped from V and 5 bases from J, the junction kept 10 bases outside the gene matches. CDR3 bases: TGCGCCAGCAGCCAAGCCCTGGGACTAGCGGGGCCCAGGACCGGGGAGCTGTTTTTT. This translates into CASSQALGLAGPRTGELFF.

The V and J genes are TRBV6-2 or TRBV6-3 and TRBJ2-3; the match to TRBD2 covers 8 bases. There are 17 residues in the CDR3. Germline values: CDR1 MNHEY, CDR2 SVGEGT. V lost 2 bases and J lost 2; bases outside the gene matches: 9. CDR3 nucleotide sequence: TGTGCCAGCAGTTACCTTGCGGCGGGGGGCATCACAGATACGCAGTATTTT. Translation: CASSYLAAGGITDTQYF.

The chain joins TRBV6-2 or TRBV6-3 to TRBJ1-5; maybe TRBD1 (5 bases). V lost 6 bases and J lost 7, with 16 bases in between. This CDR3 is 14 amino acids long. Germline CDR1 MNHEY, CDR2 SVGEGT. CDR3 sequence reads: CASSDSLRVQPQHF. CDR3 in DNA: TGTGCCAGCAGCGACAGTCTCAGGGTGCAGCCCCAGCATTTT.

The rearrangement links TRBV9 to TRBJ1-6, with D unresolved. The CDR3 sequence is 15 residues long. Trimming left V 1 base short and J 6 bases short, with 11 bases between. Germline CDR1 SGDLS, CDR2 YYNGEE. For the CDR3, the DNA is TGTGCCAGCAGCGTAAGCTGGGCCTCTAATTCACCCCTCCACTTT. The encoded protein is CASSVSWASNSPLHF.

This chain uses TRBV7-2 with TRBJ1-6, with 10 bases lining up with TRBD1. The germline V gene encodes CDR1 SGHTA and CDR2 FQGNSA. The CDR3 contains 14 residues. The junction had 6 bases not matched to a gene; V was cut back by 5 bases and J by 11 bases. The CDR3 DNA is TGTGCCAGCAGCCCCCGGGACAGGGGTGCACCCCTCCACTTT. It specifies CASSPRDRGAPLHF. Full variable domain (outside the CDR3, taken from reference TRBV7-2 and TRBJ1-6): GAGVSQSPSNKVTEKGKDVELRCDPISGHTALYWYRQSLGQGLEFLIYFQGNSAPDKSGLPSDRFSAERTGGSVSTLTIQRTQQEDSAVYLCASSPRDRGAPLHFGNGTRLTVT.

The J gene is TRBJ2-7, the V gene TRBV19; maybe TRBD2 (6 bases). This CDR3 has 12 residues. V was trimmed by 10 bases and J by 1 base, leaving 11 bases between them. Germline CDR1 LNHDA, CDR2 SQIVND (reference sequence). The CDR3 DNA follows: TGTGCCACGGTGGGGGGATCCTACGAGCAGTACTTC. Amino acid sequence: CATVGGSYEQYF.

The chain recombines TRBV20-1 with TRBJ2-1; 8 bases map to TRBD2. Germline assignment: CDR1 DFQATT and CDR2 SNEGSKA (reference sequence). The CDR3 spans 15 residues. J gave up 4 bases and V 3 bases, and 8 bases lay outside the gene matches. The CDR3 sequence: CSASRVRGVYNEQFF. The CDR3 DNA reads TGCAGTGCTAGTCGGGTGCGGGGGGTGTACAATGAGCAGTTCTTC.

The genes are TRBV4-3 and TRBJ2-7, with D possibly TRBD2 on 5 matching bases. Trimming removed 0 bases from V and 7 bases from J, with 13 bases in between. This CDR3 contains 14 residues. The germline gives CDR1 LGHNA, CDR2 YSLEER. The CDR3 DNA reads TGCGCCAGCAGCCAAGATAAACGTAGGAGGGAGCAGTACTTC. It translates to CASSQDKRRREQYF.